The next 21 T cell receptor beta chains were all read from a single sample in a study of cytotoxic CD8 clonotypes in ibrutinib-treated CLL. Generated by immunoSEQ multiplex PCR, the TCRdb table keeps only in-frame clones and is missing some. This sample has about 140,000 clones, with less than 95% found just once. This material consisted of PBMCs, taken after 12 months of ibrutinib treatment. Every receptor here comes from a human donor with chronic lymphocytic leukemia.

The chain has TRBV10-3 and TRBJ1-5, with 7 bases identical to TRBD1. Germline CDR1 reads ENHRY; CDR2 reads SYGVKD. CDR3 length: 15 amino acids. J was trimmed by 0 bases and V by 6 bases; bases with no gene match: 5. The CDR3 loop is CAISRDRASNQPQHF. The CDR3 DNA reads as TGTGCCATCAGCCGAGACAGGGCTAGCAATCAGCCCCAGCATTTT.

The chain couples TRBV9 to TRBJ2-2, with 9 nucleotides matching TRBD1. CDR1 SGDLS and CDR2 YYNGEE come from the germline V gene. The V segment lost 3 bases and the J segment 4 bases; nucleotides outside the gene matches: 4. The CDR3 contains 15 residues. The CDR3 DNA is TGTGCCAGCAGCGCGGGGACAGGGAGCACCGGGGAGCTGTTTTTT. Its protein is CASSAGTGSTGELFF.

This sequence joins TRBV12-5 and TRBJ2-3, with D possibly called TRBD1 or TRBD2 (5 bases each). The CDR3 runs 17 residues. V was shortened by 3 bases and J by 6 bases, with 22 bases between the two germline ends. Looked up from germline, CDR1 is LGHNT and CDR2 is FRNRAP. In DNA form, the CDR3 reads TGTGCTAGTGGTTTTTCGACGGGGACCCATGCCCTTGATACGCAGTATTTT. Protein sequence: CASGFSTGTHALDTQYF.

V is TRBV7-3 and J is TRBJ2-2; D call uncertain. The CDR3 is made up of 15 amino acids. V lost 5 bases and J 6 bases, leaving 16 bases between the germline ends. From germline, CDR1 is SGHTA and CDR2 FQGTGA. CDR3 sequence (DNA): TGTGCCAGCAGCCCCGGGTTAGTCCTTGCCGGGGAGCTGTTTTTT. This translates into CASSPGLVLAGELFF.

The rearrangement links TRBV27 to TRBJ2-3, with 9 nucleotides matching TRBD2. In germline, CDR1 is MNHEY, CDR2 SMNVEV (reference sequence). V shed 7 bases and J 1 base; nucleotides not matched to a gene: 6. The CDR3 runs 15 residues. CDR3 in amino acids: CASNPRTSGTDTQYF. CDR3 bases: TGTGCCAGCAACCCGAGGACTAGCGGCACAGATACGCAGTATTTT.

This chain links TRBV7-9 with TRBJ1-4, with TRBD1 identical over 8 bases. J was trimmed by 8 bases and V by 3 bases; bases with no gene match: 5. The CDR3 is made up of 14 amino acids. CDR1 and CDR2 (germline): SEHNR, FQNEAQ (reference sequence). In nucleotides, the CDR3 is TGTGCCAGCAGCTTGCAGGGGGCGCGGGAAAAACTGTTTTTT. Amino acid sequence: CASSLQGAREKLFF.

The J gene is TRBJ1-5, the V gene TRBV28; maybe TRBD1 (5 bases). Between the trimmed V and J ends, which lost 3 bases and 7 bases, there was a span of 19 bases. This CDR3 has 16 residues. The V gene's germline CDR1 is MDHEN and CDR2 SYDVKM. This CDR3 reads CASSFSLEASGQPQHF. The CDR3 nucleotides read TGTGCCAGCAGTTTCTCTTTGGAGGCCTCAGGGCAGCCCCAGCATTTT.

The chain employs TRBV30 and TRBJ1-2; the D gene is possibly TRBD1 (5 bases). V lost 8 bases and J lost 4, with 14 bases in between. CDR1 GTSNPN and CDR2 SVGIG come from the germline V gene (reference sequence). The length of the CDR3 is 12 residues. This CDR3 reads CAGERGGYGYTF. Written as DNA, the CDR3 is TGTGCCGGGGAAAGGGGCGGCTATGGCTACACCTTC. Full variable domain (rest looked up from reference TRBV30 and TRBJ1-2): SQTIHQWPATLVQPVGSPLSLECTVEGTSNPNLYWYRQAAGRGLQLLFYSVGIGQISSEVPQNLSASRPQDRQFILSSKKLLLSDSGFYLCAGERGGYGYTFGSGTRLTVV.

This clone appeared a single time. The rearrangement joins TRBV28 to TRBJ2-5; TRBD1 might be the D (6 bases). V was shortened by 4 bases and J by 5 bases, with 17 bases between the two germline ends. The CDR3 loop spans 15 amino acids. CDR1 MDHEN and CDR2 SYDVKM come from the germline V gene. Here the CDR3 reads CASSYPRGTGETQYF. For the CDR3, the DNA is TGTGCCAGCAGTTATCCGAGGGGGACCGGGGAGACCCAGTACTTC.

J is TRBJ2-7 and V is TRBV5-4; 7 nucleotides match TRBD2. The V gene end was trimmed by 3 bases and the J gene end by 3 bases; junction bases not matched to a gene: 3. Germline-derived CDR1 and CDR2 are SGHNT and YYREEE (reference sequence). The CDR3 extends over 13 amino acids. The DNA for the CDR3 is TGTGCCAGCAGCTCTGGACTAGACTACGAGCAGTACTTC. Protein: CASSSGLDYEQYF. The full variable domain, rest sourced from reference TRBV5-4 and TRBJ2-7, is ETGVTQSPTHLIKTRGQQVTLRCSSQSGHNTVSWYQQALGQGPQFIFQYYREEENGRGNFPPRFSGLQFPNYSSELNVNALELDDSALYLCASSSGLDYEQYFGPGTRLTVT.

The V gene is TRBV27, the J gene TRBJ1-5; D gene unclear. This CDR3 spans 14 amino acids. V lost 6 bases, J lost 1 base, and 10 bases lay in between. Looked up from germline, CDR1 is MNHEY and CDR2 is SMNVEV (reference sequence). In DNA form, the CDR3 reads TGTGCCAGCAGACCCCAGCGCAGCAATCAGCCCCAGCATTTT. It codes for CASRPQRSNQPQHF.

A single count supports this clone. V gene TRBV30 combines with J gene TRBJ2-5, with TRBD1 matching over 8 bases. Germline V gene lookup returns CDR1 GTSNPN and CDR2 SVGIG (reference sequence). V lost 5 bases to trimming and J lost 5 bases; unmatched junction nucleotides: 16. The CDR3 has 16 residues. CDR3 coding DNA: TGTGCCTGGGGGGACAGGAATCATATCCCGGGTGAGACCCAGTACTTC. Its translation: CAWGDRNHIPGETQYF.

V usage is TRBV5-1 and J usage is TRBJ2-1; D not resolved. The V gene lost 6 bases and the J gene lost 9 bases, with 10 bases spanning the gap. The CDR3 runs 11 residues. CDR1 is SGHRS, CDR2 YFSETQ, per germline. This chain's CDR3 is CASTSFGEQFF. CDR3 nucleotide sequence: TGCGCCAGCACGTCTTTCGGTGAGCAGTTCTTC.

In its sample, this clone was seen once. The rearrangement uses TRBV19 and TRBJ2-3, with D unresolved. Germline CDR1 and CDR2: LNHDA and SQIVND (reference sequence). The CDR3 is made up of 12 amino acids. The V gene lost 4 bases and the J gene lost 4 bases, with 6 bases spanning the gap. In DNA form, the CDR3 reads TGTGCCAGTAGTACAGGTTCAGATACGCAGTATTTT. This gives the protein CASSTGSDTQYF.

The J gene is TRBJ1-1, the V gene TRBV7-3; a weak D match, TRBD1 (6 bases). Per the germline V gene, CDR1 is SGHTA and CDR2 is FQGTGA. The V end lost 9 bases, the J end lost 5 bases, and 19 bases lay between the germline ends. CDR3 length: 14 amino acids. The CDR3 coding sequence is TGTGCCAGAAGATCAGGGGTCGAGGGGACTGAAGCTTTCTTT. It is translated as CARRSGVEGTEAFF.

V usage is TRBV5-1 and J usage is TRBJ2-2; D perhaps matches TRBD2 (6 bases). CDR3 size: 15 residues. V dropped 1 base and J dropped 5 bases, with 12 bases sitting between them. Germline CDR1 is SGHRS and CDR2 is YFSETQ. The CDR3 DNA sequence: TGCGCCAGCAGCTTGTCTACGGGAGAAACCGGGGAGCTGTTTTTT. Amino acids: CASSLSTGETGELFF.

J is TRBJ2-1 and V is TRBV6-6; D gene ambiguous. Germline CDR1 MNHNY, CDR2 SVGAGI (reference sequence). The CDR3 is 11 amino acids. Trimming pared 1 base from V and 8 bases from J, leaving 3 bases between. The CDR3 is CASSYLDEQFF. Here the CDR3 DNA reads TGTGCCAGCAGTTACTTGGATGAGCAGTTCTTC.

The gene calls are TRBV7-3 and TRBJ2-6; D is unclear. The CDR3 totals 16 residues. Per the germline V gene, CDR1 is SGHTA and CDR2 is FQGTGA. V lost 0 bases and J 0 bases, leaving 6 bases between the germline ends. The CDR3 reads CASSLTPSSGANVLTF. The CDR3 coding sequence is TGTGCCAGCAGCTTAACCCCCAGCTCTGGGGCCAACGTCCTGACTTTC.

CDR3 nucleotide sequence: TGTGCCAGCAGCGCACAGGGGTTGGATGAAAAACTGTTTTTT. Its translation is CASSAQGLDEKLFF. The chain has TRBV14 and TRBJ1-4, with TRBD1 matching 7 bases. This CDR3 comprises 14 residues. Germline V gene data show CDR1 as SGHDN and CDR2 as FVKESK. Losses at the gene ends were 5 bases for V and 6 bases for J; bases not matched to a gene: 6.

CDR3 amino acids: CASGGFEQFF. As DNA, the CDR3 is TGCGCCAGTGGCGGATTTGAGCAGTTCTTC. V is TRBV10-2 and J is TRBJ2-1; D ambiguous. Trimming removed 9 bases from V and 9 bases from J, with 9 bases in between. Germline V gene lookup returns CDR1 WSHSY and CDR2 SAAADI. The CDR3 runs 10 residues.

V is TRBV9 and J is TRBJ2-7; TRBD1 matches at 9 bases. V shed 4 bases and J 7 bases; nucleotides not matched to a gene: 12. Per the germline V gene, CDR1 is SGDLS and CDR2 is YYNGEE. CDR3 size: 15 residues. CDR3 residues: CASSSGTGNGREQYF. For the CDR3, the DNA is TGTGCCAGCAGCTCCGGGACAGGGAACGGGAGGGAGCAGTACTTC.